The clone carrying this TCR beta chain has just a few counts. Its cognate antigen is unknown. The source of the sample is a study of blood T cells in healthy people across ages. Study observations and caveats: The lack of PBMC sorting stopped any conclusive naive versus antigen-experienced comparison. A roughly linear age-dependent decrease characterized TCR beta diversity per million T cells.

Sample-barcoded 5' priming and a J-beta primer mix drove a second PCR of about 6 to 12 cycles. TCRdb fed the 5' RACE reads into MiXCR, producing one record per CDR3 protein. The table lists 550,000 to 700,000 distinct CDR3 sequences, about 26% of them singletons. The authors isolated at least 6.5 million PBMCs per sample. With 3 bases removed from V and 9 bases from J, the gap between germline ends came to 12 bases. Germline V CDR1 and CDR2: LGHNA, YSLEER. The CDR3 totals 13 residues. This clonotype was obtained from a woman in her seventies in good health. The chain joins TRBV4-3 to TRBJ2-1, with D unresolved. Source material: blood. The CDR3 DNA follows: TGCGCCAGCAGCCAGTGGGGTTCGGGTGAGCAGTTCTTC. Amino acids: CASSQWGSGEQFF.